A selection of T cell receptor beta chains follows, all from one sample in a study of shared clonotypes between healthy human individuals. The assay was immunoSEQ multiplex PCR, and TCRdb's table has in-frame clones only and misses some. The table has about 2 million clones, about 95% seen once. The sequencing input was naive CD8+ T cells sorted from blood. The receptors come from a man aged 18 to 30 in good health. Both conserved end residues are part of each CDR3. A D gene is named only where the DNA matches it firmly. Clone size is given for some rows only: seen once, a few or many times, or a class if the clone is expanded.

j_gene: TRBJ2-3; d_gene: .; v_gene: TRBV5-6; abundance: .; CDR3nt: TGTGCCAGCAGCGAGGAGGAGGGATTAAGCAGTTTGGCAGATACGCAGTATTTT; CDR3aa: CASSEEEGLSSLADTQYF
j_gene: TRBJ1-1; d_gene: TRBD1; v_gene: TRBV11-2; abundance: .; CDR3nt: TGTGCCGGACAACAGGGGAGTGGAGCTTTCTTT; CDR3aa: CAGQQGSGAFF
j_gene: TRBJ2-7; d_gene: .; v_gene: TRBV9; abundance: .; CDR3nt: TGTGCCAGCAGTCGGACGCCAGCCTACGAGCAGTACTTC; CDR3aa: CASSRTPAYEQYF
j_gene: TRBJ1-6; d_gene: .; v_gene: TRBV30; abundance: .; CDR3nt: TGTGCCTGGAGTGCCGTTAGCCCCCCCCTCCACTTT; CDR3aa: CAWSAVSPPLHF
j_gene: TRBJ2-7; d_gene: .; v_gene: TRBV27; abundance: once; CDR3nt: TGTGCCAGCAGTCGTCGGGACGGGAGTCGGGTCGAGCAGTACTTC; CDR3aa: CASSRRDGSRVEQYF
j_gene: TRBJ2-7; d_gene: TRBD2; v_gene: TRBV27; abundance: .; CDR3nt: TGTGCCAGCAGTTTCCTTAGCGGGGGATCCTACGAGCAGTACTTC; CDR3aa: CASSFLSGGSYEQYF
j_gene: TRBJ1-5; d_gene: .; v_gene: TRBV2; abundance: .; CDR3nt: TGTGCCAGCAGTGAGGCAGGGGCCTACAATCAGCCCCAGCATTTT; CDR3aa: CASSEAGAYNQPQHF
j_gene: TRBJ1-4; d_gene: .; v_gene: TRBV9; abundance: .; CDR3nt: TGTGCCAGCAGCCTGCGGACAGTCCTTAATGAAAAACTGTTTTTT; CDR3aa: CASSLRTVLNEKLFF
j_gene: TRBJ2-7; d_gene: .; v_gene: TRBV9; abundance: .; CDR3nt: TGTGCCAGCAGCGAGGGTGGAGTAGCGGCGTACGAGCAGTACTTC; CDR3aa: CASSEGGVAAYEQYF
j_gene: TRBJ2-7; d_gene: TRBD2; v_gene: TRBV29-1; abundance: .; CDR3nt: TGCAGCGTTGAATCTAGCGGGAGGGATGGGTACGAGCAGTACTTC; CDR3aa: CSVESSGRDGYEQYF
j_gene: TRBJ1-1; d_gene: .; v_gene: TRBV6-5; abundance: few; CDR3nt: TGTGCCAGCAGTTACGAGGGATGGACTGAAGCTTTCTTT; CDR3aa: CASSYEGWTEAFF
j_gene: TRBJ2-1; d_gene: .; v_gene: TRBV11-2; abundance: .; CDR3nt: TGTGCCAGCAGATCTACTAGCTGGAGCTCCTACAATGAGCAGTTCTTC; CDR3aa: CASRSTSWSSYNEQFF
j_gene: TRBJ1-5; d_gene: TRBD1; v_gene: TRBV6-1; abundance: .; CDR3nt: TGTGCCAGCAGTGAGTACAGGGGGCGCAATCAGCCCCAGCATTTT; CDR3aa: CASSEYRGRNQPQHF
j_gene: TRBJ1-3; d_gene: .; v_gene: TRBV4-1; abundance: .; CDR3nt: TGCGCCAGCAGCCAAGACAGAACCACCGGAAACACCATATATTTT; CDR3aa: CASSQDRTTGNTIYF
j_gene: TRBJ2-7; d_gene: TRBD1; v_gene: TRBV27; abundance: .; CDR3nt: TGTGCCAGCAGTTCCATCGGGACAGGGATGTACGAGCAGTACTTC; CDR3aa: CASSSIGTGMYEQYF
j_gene: TRBJ2-1; d_gene: TRBD2; v_gene: TRBV7-9; abundance: .; CDR3nt: TGTGCCAGCAGCTTAGTCGCGGGGGGTCACAATGAGCAGTTCTTC; CDR3aa: CASSLVAGGHNEQFF
j_gene: TRBJ2-1; d_gene: .; v_gene: TRBV7-8; abundance: once; CDR3nt: TGTGCCAGCAGGCGAGAAGGGGGCAATGAGCAGTTCTTC; CDR3aa: CASRREGGNEQFF
j_gene: TRBJ1-5; d_gene: .; v_gene: TRBV5-6; abundance: .; CDR3nt: TGTGCCAGCAGCTTCGGGGGCATGGGCAATCAGCCCCAGCATTTT; CDR3aa: CASSFGGMGNQPQHF
j_gene: TRBJ2-2; d_gene: .; v_gene: TRBV4-3; abundance: .; CDR3nt: TGCGCCAGCAGCCAAGAGGTGTACCCCGTGAACACCGGGGAGCTGTTTTTT; CDR3aa: CASSQEVYPVNTGELFF
j_gene: TRBJ2-1; d_gene: .; v_gene: TRBV7-9; abundance: .; CDR3nt: TGTGCCAGCAGCTTAGGTCCAGCTGAGCAGTTCTTC; CDR3aa: CASSLGPAEQFF
j_gene: TRBJ2-7; d_gene: .; v_gene: TRBV21-1; abundance: .; CDR3nt: TGTGCCAGCAGCAAAGCCCCGGGTAGGACCTACGAGCAGTACTTC; CDR3aa: CASSKAPGRTYEQYF
j_gene: TRBJ1-3; d_gene: .; v_gene: TRBV30; abundance: .; CDR3nt: TGTGCCTGGACGTACTCTGGAAACACCATATATTTT; CDR3aa: CAWTYSGNTIYF
j_gene: TRBJ1-5; d_gene: .; v_gene: TRBV10-2; abundance: .; CDR3nt: TGCGCCAGCAGTATAGGGGGACGCTGGCATTTT; CDR3aa: CASSIGGRWHF
j_gene: TRBJ1-3; d_gene: .; v_gene: TRBV15; abundance: .; CDR3nt: TGTGCCACCAGCAGAGATAAAGGGGGTTCTGGAAACACCATATATTTT; CDR3aa: CATSRDKGGSGNTIYF
j_gene: TRBJ2-7; d_gene: TRBD1; v_gene: TRBV19; abundance: .; CDR3nt: TGTGCCAGTACTTTTGGGGCAGGGGGCTCCTACGAGCAGTACTTC; CDR3aa: CASTFGAGGSYEQYF
j_gene: TRBJ2-7; d_gene: .; v_gene: TRBV28; abundance: .; CDR3nt: TGTGCCAGCAGTTTCTGGCAGGGGTCCTACGAGCAGTACTTC; CDR3aa: CASSFWQGSYEQYF
j_gene: TRBJ1-4; d_gene: TRBD1; v_gene: TRBV10-2; abundance: .; CDR3nt: TGCGCCAGCAGTGAGGCAGGGGGCTTTGAAAAACTGTTTTTT; CDR3aa: CASSEAGGFEKLFF
j_gene: TRBJ1-2; d_gene: .; v_gene: TRBV7-9; abundance: .; CDR3nt: TGTGCCAGCAGCTTAGAAATCCACTATGGCTACACCTTC; CDR3aa: CASSLEIHYGYTF
j_gene: TRBJ2-1; d_gene: TRBD2; v_gene: TRBV13; abundance: .; CDR3nt: TGTGCCAGCAGCGGGATGGCGGGGGGCACCTACAATGAGCAGTTCTTC; CDR3aa: CASSGMAGGTYNEQFF
j_gene: TRBJ1-4; d_gene: TRBD1; v_gene: TRBV6-5; abundance: .; CDR3nt: TGTGCCAGCAGACCCGGGACAGGGTTTGAAAAACTGTTTTTT; CDR3aa: CASRPGTGFEKLFF
j_gene: TRBJ2-3; d_gene: TRBD1; v_gene: TRBV5-1; abundance: .; CDR3nt: TGCGCCAGCTTTGTGACAGGGACCCACACAGATACGCAGTATTTT; CDR3aa: CASFVTGTHTDTQYF
j_gene: TRBJ1-1; d_gene: TRBD1; v_gene: TRBV2; abundance: .; CDR3nt: TGTGCCAGCAGTGACGCTATGGGACAGAGGACTGAAGCTTTCTTT; CDR3aa: CASSDAMGQRTEAFF
j_gene: TRBJ2-1; d_gene: .; v_gene: TRBV29-1; abundance: .; CDR3nt: TGCAGCGTTGATTCGGCTTTTGAGCAGTTCTTC; CDR3aa: CSVDSAFEQFF
j_gene: TRBJ1-5; d_gene: .; v_gene: TRBV27; abundance: once; CDR3nt: TGTGCCAGCAGTTGGGGCACGGGTCAGCCCCAGCATTTT; CDR3aa: CASSWGTGQPQHF
j_gene: TRBJ2-6; d_gene: .; v_gene: TRBV27; abundance: .; CDR3nt: TGTGCCAGCAGTTTATCTGGCGGAACAGGGGCCAACGTCCTGACTTTC; CDR3aa: CASSLSGGTGANVLTF
j_gene: TRBJ2-5; d_gene: .; v_gene: TRBV7-9; abundance: .; CDR3nt: TGTGCCAGCAGCTTTGCAAGGGAAGAGACCCAGTACTTC; CDR3aa: CASSFAREETQYF
j_gene: TRBJ1-2; d_gene: .; v_gene: TRBV19; abundance: .; CDR3nt: TGTGCCAGTAGTATAGGACAGTCGATCGATGGCTACACCTTC; CDR3aa: CASSIGQSIDGYTF
j_gene: TRBJ2-5; d_gene: TRBD2; v_gene: TRBV7-9; abundance: .; CDR3nt: TGTGCCAGCAGCTCGATAGCGGGACCAGAGACCCAGTACTTC; CDR3aa: CASSSIAGPETQYF
j_gene: TRBJ2-7; d_gene: .; v_gene: TRBV7-8; abundance: .; CDR3nt: TGTGCCAGCAGCTGGGGACACCGATACGAGCAGTACTTC; CDR3aa: CASSWGHRYEQYF
j_gene: TRBJ1-4; d_gene: .; v_gene: TRBV4-1; abundance: .; CDR3nt: TGCGCCAGCAGCCAGCTAGGCCGCAATGAAAAACTGTTTTTT; CDR3aa: CASSQLGRNEKLFF
j_gene: TRBJ2-2; d_gene: .; v_gene: TRBV11-3; abundance: .; CDR3nt: TGTGCCAGCAGCTTAAGGGGGGGATCCCACACCGGGGAGCTGTTTTTT; CDR3aa: CASSLRGGSHTGELFF
j_gene: TRBJ1-2; d_gene: .; v_gene: TRBV5-1; abundance: .; CDR3nt: TGCGCCAGCAGCTACGTCTCGGGGGCTGACTATGGCTACACCTTC; CDR3aa: CASSYVSGADYGYTF
j_gene: TRBJ2-1; d_gene: .; v_gene: TRBV27; abundance: .; CDR3nt: TGTGCCAGCAGTTTCATCAGGGACAATGAGCAGTTCTTC; CDR3aa: CASSFIRDNEQFF
j_gene: TRBJ2-5; d_gene: .; v_gene: TRBV29-1; abundance: .; CDR3nt: TGCAGCGTGCCTTTCGAGACCCAGTACTTC; CDR3aa: CSVPFETQYF
j_gene: TRBJ2-7; d_gene: .; v_gene: TRBV30; abundance: .; CDR3nt: TGTGCCTGGAGTATACAGGGAAGCGAGCAGTACTTC; CDR3aa: CAWSIQGSEQYF
j_gene: TRBJ2-7; d_gene: .; v_gene: TRBV9; abundance: .; CDR3nt: TGTGCCAGCAGCCCTCGACAGGAACCGATGCACGAGCAGTACTTC; CDR3aa: CASSPRQEPMHEQYF
j_gene: TRBJ1-6; d_gene: TRBD1; v_gene: TRBV2; abundance: .; CDR3nt: TGTGCCAACAGTAGACAGGGTGTTTCAACACCCCTCCACTTT; CDR3aa: CANSRQGVSTPLHF
j_gene: TRBJ1-2; d_gene: .; v_gene: TRBV4-3; abundance: .; CDR3nt: TGCGCCAGCAGCCAAGATTTGGCAGGGGACAACTATGGCTACACCTTC; CDR3aa: CASSQDLAGDNYGYTF
j_gene: TRBJ2-7; d_gene: .; v_gene: TRBV7-9; abundance: .; CDR3nt: TGTGCCAGCAGCCCCCCTGATAGTTTTCTCTACGAGCAGTACTTC; CDR3aa: CASSPPDSFLYEQYF
j_gene: TRBJ2-7; d_gene: TRBD2; v_gene: TRBV2; abundance: .; CDR3nt: TGTGCCAGCAGCCAGACTAGCGAGGGGGGGTACGAGCAGTACTTC; CDR3aa: CASSQTSEGGYEQYF
j_gene: TRBJ1-5; d_gene: TRBD1; v_gene: TRBV28; abundance: .; CDR3nt: TGTGCCAGCAGTTTGGGACAGGGACATCAGCCCCAGCATTTT; CDR3aa: CASSLGQGHQPQHF
j_gene: TRBJ2-3; d_gene: .; v_gene: TRBV7-2; abundance: .; CDR3nt: TGTGCCAGCAGCGCTTTCGCAGGAGATACGCAGTATTTT; CDR3aa: CASSAFAGDTQYF
j_gene: TRBJ2-7; d_gene: .; v_gene: TRBV27; abundance: .; CDR3nt: TGTGCCAGCAGTCCCCAAGGGGGAACCTACGAGCAGTACTTC; CDR3aa: CASSPQGGTYEQYF
j_gene: TRBJ2-7; d_gene: .; v_gene: TRBV28; abundance: .; CDR3nt: TGTGCCAGCAGTTACGACGGGTCCTCCTACGAGCAGTACTTC; CDR3aa: CASSYDGSSYEQYF
j_gene: TRBJ1-1; d_gene: .; v_gene: TRBV15; abundance: .; CDR3nt: TGTGCCACCAGCACCCCCGAGTCGAACACTGAAGCTTTCTTT; CDR3aa: CATSTPESNTEAFF
j_gene: TRBJ2-1; d_gene: .; v_gene: TRBV5-8; abundance: .; CDR3nt: TGTGCCAGCAGCTTGTCGGACGGAGCCTACAATGAGCAGTTCTTC; CDR3aa: CASSLSDGAYNEQFF
j_gene: TRBJ2-7; d_gene: .; v_gene: TRBV5-4; abundance: .; CDR3nt: TGTGCCAGCAGCTTGGGGCAGGGTGGATCCTACGAGCAGTACTTC; CDR3aa: CASSLGQGGSYEQYF
j_gene: TRBJ2-7; d_gene: .; v_gene: TRBV2; abundance: .; CDR3nt: TGTGCCAGCAGTGACCAGCACTCCTACGAGCAGTACTTC; CDR3aa: CASSDQHSYEQYF
j_gene: TRBJ2-2; d_gene: .; v_gene: TRBV5-5; abundance: .; CDR3nt: TGTGCCAGCAGCCACCGGGACACCTTCACCGGGGAGCTGTTTTTT; CDR3aa: CASSHRDTFTGELFF
j_gene: TRBJ1-5; d_gene: TRBD1; v_gene: TRBV19; abundance: .; CDR3nt: TGTGCCAGTAGTACCCCGCCGGGACAGGGATATAGCAATCAGCCCCAGCATTTT; CDR3aa: CASSTPPGQGYSNQPQHF